One and the same sample provided the 7 T cell receptor beta chains below, sequenced in a study of T cell responses to AZD1222 COVID-19 vaccine. Generated by immunoSEQ multiplex PCR, the TCRdb table keeps only in-frame clones and is missing some. The repertoire has roughly 70,000 clones, nearly 90% of them found once; the top ten carry approximately 8.6%. Specimen: peripheral blood, collected 28 days after the second AZD1222 dose. These receptors came from an adult who received the AZD1222 COVID-19 vaccine.

The J gene is TRBJ2-5, the V gene TRBV12-3 or TRBV12-4; the D gene is possibly TRBD2 (5 bases). V lost 1 base and J 2 bases, leaving 5 bases between the germline ends. The CDR3 is 13 residues long. CDR3 sequence (DNA): TGTGCCAGCAGTTTAGGCGGGCAAGAGACCCAGTACTTC. This codes for CASSLGGQETQYF.

This chain connects TRBV5-1 to TRBJ2-6; possible D gene TRBD2, 5 bases. The CDR3 runs 18 residues. Germline assignment: CDR1 SGHRS and CDR2 YFSETQ. Trimming removed 0 bases at V and 1 base at J, with 14 bases between. CDR3 coding DNA: TGCGCCAGCAGCTTGGCCGCGGGCGTAGGTTCTGGGGCCAACGTCCTGACTTTC. It is translated as CASSLAAGVGSGANVLTF.

This chain links TRBV3-1 (or the pseudogene TRBV3-2) with TRBJ2-7, with D tentatively TRBD1 (6 bases). CDR3 size: 17 residues. V lost 4 bases and J lost 4, with 23 bases in between. The germline gives CDR1 LGHDT, CDR2 YNNKEL (reference sequence). This CDR3 is CASSPQWTRQGNYEQYF. CDR3 DNA: TGTGCCAGCAGCCCACAATGGACGAGGCAGGGGAATTACGAGCAGTACTTC.

This clone was found once. This chain connects TRBV29-1 to TRBJ1-1; D is unresolved. Looked up from germline, CDR1 is SQVTM and CDR2 is ANQGSEA. Trimming took 2 bases from V and 10 from J, leaving 11 bases between them. CDR3 length equals 11 residues. The CDR3, as DNA: TGCAGCGTTGAAAGGAGGGTGTCAGCTTTCTTT. Encoded protein: CSVERRVSAFF. Full variable domain (rest looked up from reference TRBV29-1 and TRBJ1-1): SAVISQKPSRDICQRGTSLTIQCQVDSQVTMMFWYRQQPGQSLTLIATANQGSEATYESGFVIDKFPISRPNLTFSTLTVSNMSPEDSSIYLCSVERRVSAFFGQGTRLTVV.

The rearrangement joins TRBV29-1 to TRBJ2-1; a weak D match, TRBD2 (6 bases). CDR1 SQVTM and CDR2 ANQGSEA come from the germline V gene. Trimming took 4 bases from V and 3 from J, leaving 16 bases between them. The CDR3 has 15 amino acids. The CDR3 sequence: CSVGLATSIYNEQFF. CDR3 DNA: TGCAGCGTTGGCCTCGCTACTAGCATCTACAATGAGCAGTTCTTC.

The genes are TRBV11-3 and TRBJ2-5, with 9 bases lining up with TRBD1. Germline values: CDR1 SGHNT, CDR2 YENEEA. After removal of 5 bases from V and 5 bases from J, the junction contained 12 bases not matched to a gene. The CDR3 has 16 residues. The CDR3 DNA follows: TGTGCCAGCAGCACCCACACCGGGACAGGGATCGAGACCCAGTACTTC. It is translated as CASSTHTGTGIETQYF.

The chain joins TRBV15 to TRBJ2-3; possible D gene TRBD1, 6 bases. Between the trimmed V and J ends, which lost 4 bases and 0 bases, there was a span of 11 bases. The CDR3 spans 15 residues. In germline, CDR1 is LNHNV, CDR2 YYDKDF (reference sequence). The CDR3 region has the DNA TGTGCCACCAGCATAGGGGGAATCAGCACAGATACGCAGTATTTT. Amino acid sequence: CATSIGGISTDTQYF.